This T cell receptor (beta chain) came from a study of tumor and adjacent non-tumor tissue in lung cancer. Background on the study: The patients, 9 to 11 men and 5 women, were about 31 to 85 with stage I to III disease. Approximately 4.2 million productive TCRbeta reads were obtained per sample on average. Whole-study findings and limits: Shorter survival was associated with higher TCR diversity in tumors. Normal lung showed higher cumulative top 100 clone frequency than tumor.

RNA was extracted from bulk tissue without any cell sorting. Distant lung tissue was collected more than 3 cm away from the tumor edge. In the case of this clonotype: Its antigen is unidentified. One junction end disagrees with the germline gene, perhaps due to a read error.

A modified ARM-PCR protocol with three rounds of nested PCR amplified TCRbeta. TCRdb independently ran MiXCR on the multiplex PCR reads; one entry per CDR3 protein. Among about 86,000 distinct CDR3 sequences listed, roughly three quarters were seen once. The length of the CDR3 is 18 residues. Germline values: CDR1 MNHEY, CDR2 SVGAGI. The receptor was derived from a woman aged 50 to 65 with non-small cell lung cancer. This chain connects TRBV6-5 to TRBJ2-7, with 10 bases aligning to TRBD2. Sequenced sample: distant non-tumor lung tissue. CDR3 in DNA: TGTGCCAGCAGTTACGCGACCCCTGGACTAGCGGCCCTTTACGGGCAGTACTTC. It is translated as CASSYATPGLAALYGQYF.